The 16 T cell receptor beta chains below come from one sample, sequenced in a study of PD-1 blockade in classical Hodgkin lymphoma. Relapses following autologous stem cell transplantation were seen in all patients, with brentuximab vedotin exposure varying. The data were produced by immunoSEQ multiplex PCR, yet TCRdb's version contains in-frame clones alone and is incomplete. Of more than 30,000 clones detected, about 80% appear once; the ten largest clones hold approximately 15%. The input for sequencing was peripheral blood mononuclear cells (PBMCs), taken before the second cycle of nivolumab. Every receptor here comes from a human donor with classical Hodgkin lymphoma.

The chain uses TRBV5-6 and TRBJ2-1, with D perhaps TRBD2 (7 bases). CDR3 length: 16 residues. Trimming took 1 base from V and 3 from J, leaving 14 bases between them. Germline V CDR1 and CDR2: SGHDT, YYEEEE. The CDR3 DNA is TGTGCCAGCAGCTTGAGAGGGGGGGCAGACTACAATGAGCAGTTCTTC. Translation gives CASSLRGGADYNEQFF.

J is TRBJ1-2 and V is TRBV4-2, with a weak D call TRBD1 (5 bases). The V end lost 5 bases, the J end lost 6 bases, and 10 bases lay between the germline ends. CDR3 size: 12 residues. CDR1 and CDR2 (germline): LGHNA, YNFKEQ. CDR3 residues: CASSSPGDGYTF. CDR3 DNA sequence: TGTGCCAGCAGCTCCCCGGGGGATGGCTACACCTTC.

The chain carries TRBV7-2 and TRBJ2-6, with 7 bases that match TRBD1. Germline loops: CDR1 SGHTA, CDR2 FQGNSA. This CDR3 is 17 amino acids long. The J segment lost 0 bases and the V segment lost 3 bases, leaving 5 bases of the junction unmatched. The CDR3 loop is CASSFQTGNSGANVLTF. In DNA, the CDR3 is TGTGCCAGCAGCTTTCAGACAGGGAACTCTGGGGCCAACGTCCTGACTTTC.

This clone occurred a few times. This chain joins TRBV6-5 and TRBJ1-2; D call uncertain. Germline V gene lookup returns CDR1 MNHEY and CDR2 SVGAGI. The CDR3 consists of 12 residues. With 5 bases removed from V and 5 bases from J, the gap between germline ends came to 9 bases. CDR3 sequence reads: CASSQTGYGYTF. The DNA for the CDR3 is TGTGCCAGCAGTCAAACGGGTTATGGCTACACCTTC.

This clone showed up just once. The CDR3 spells CAAEVGISGNTIYF. Written as DNA, the CDR3 is TGTGCCGCCGAAGTGGGGATCTCTGGAAACACCATATATTTT. The chain combines TRBV6-6 with TRBJ1-3, with D unresolved. Trimming pared 11 bases from V and 0 bases from J, leaving 14 bases between. The V gene's germline CDR1 is MNHNY and CDR2 SVGAGI (reference sequence). The CDR3 has 14 amino acids.

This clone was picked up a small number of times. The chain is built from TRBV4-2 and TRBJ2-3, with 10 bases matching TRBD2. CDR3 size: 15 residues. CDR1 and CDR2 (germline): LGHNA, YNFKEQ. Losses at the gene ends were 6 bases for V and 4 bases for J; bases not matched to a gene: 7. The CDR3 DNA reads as TGTGCCAGCAGTTTGAGCGGGGGGGCCTCAGATACGCAGTATTTT. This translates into CASSLSGGASDTQYF.

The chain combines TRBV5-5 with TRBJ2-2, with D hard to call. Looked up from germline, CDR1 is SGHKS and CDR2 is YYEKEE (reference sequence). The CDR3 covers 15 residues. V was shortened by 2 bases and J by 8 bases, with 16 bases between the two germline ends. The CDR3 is CASSFRVTLGGELFF. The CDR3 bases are TGTGCCAGCAGCTTTAGGGTCACCCTAGGTGGGGAGCTGTTTTTT.

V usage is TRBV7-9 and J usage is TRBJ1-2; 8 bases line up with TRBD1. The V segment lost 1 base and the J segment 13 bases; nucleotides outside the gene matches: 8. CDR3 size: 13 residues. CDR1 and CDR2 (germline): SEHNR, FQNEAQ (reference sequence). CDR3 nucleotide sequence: TGTGCCAGCAGCTTAGGAGGACAGGGTGTTTGCACCTTC. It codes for CASSLGGQGVCTF.

The CDR3 here is CASSPLGGQGRNIQYF. DNA of the CDR3: TGTGCCAGCAGCCCTCTCGGGGGACAGGGAAGAAACATTCAGTACTTC. V is TRBV5-5 and J is TRBJ2-4; 9 nucleotides match TRBD1. V shed 4 bases and J 6 bases; nucleotides not matched to a gene: 11. Germline V gene data show CDR1 as SGHKS and CDR2 as YYEKEE (reference sequence). This CDR3 region has 16 residues.

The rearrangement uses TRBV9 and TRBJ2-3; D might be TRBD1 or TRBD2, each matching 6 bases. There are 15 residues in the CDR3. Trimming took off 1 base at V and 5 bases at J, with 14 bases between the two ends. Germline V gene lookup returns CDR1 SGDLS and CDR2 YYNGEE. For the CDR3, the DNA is TGTGCCAGCAGCGTACGGAGGGGGTATGAAGATACGCAGTATTTT. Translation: CASSVRRGYEDTQYF.

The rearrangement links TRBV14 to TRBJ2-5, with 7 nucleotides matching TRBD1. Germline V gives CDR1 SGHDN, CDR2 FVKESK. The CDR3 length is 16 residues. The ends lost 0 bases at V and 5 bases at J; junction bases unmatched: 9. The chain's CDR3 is CASSQESDRDWETQYF. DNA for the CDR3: TGTGCCAGCAGCCAAGAATCAGACAGGGATTGGGAGACCCAGTACTTC.

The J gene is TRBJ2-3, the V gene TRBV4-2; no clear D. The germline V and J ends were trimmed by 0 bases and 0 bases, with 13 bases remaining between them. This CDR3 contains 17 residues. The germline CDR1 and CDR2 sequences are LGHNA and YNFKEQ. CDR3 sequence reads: CASSQDLQAVSTDTQYF. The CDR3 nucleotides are TGTGCCAGCAGCCAAGATCTTCAGGCGGTTAGCACAGATACGCAGTATTTT.

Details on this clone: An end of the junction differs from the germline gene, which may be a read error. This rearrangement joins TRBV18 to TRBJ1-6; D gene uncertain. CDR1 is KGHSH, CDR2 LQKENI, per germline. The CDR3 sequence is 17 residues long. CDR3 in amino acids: CASSPPWAGVDNSPLHF. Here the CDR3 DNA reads TGTGCCAGCTCCCCACCCTGGGCCGGGGTGGATAATTCACCCCTCCACTTT.

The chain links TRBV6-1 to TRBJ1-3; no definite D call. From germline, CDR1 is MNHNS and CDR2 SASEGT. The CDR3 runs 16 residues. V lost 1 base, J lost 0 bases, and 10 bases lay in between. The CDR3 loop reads CASSEGGFGSGNTIYF. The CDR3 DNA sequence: TGTGCCAGCAGTGAAGGAGGCTTCGGCTCTGGAAACACCATATATTTT.

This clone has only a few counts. The CDR3: CASSLLRGGETQYF. The CDR3 coding sequence is TGTGCCAGCAGCTTATTGAGGGGCGGGGAGACCCAGTACTTC. V usage is TRBV7-2 and J usage is TRBJ2-5; D is possibly TRBD1 or TRBD2 (5 bases each). Germline V gives CDR1 SGHTA, CDR2 FQGNSA. The CDR3 sequence is 14 residues long. Trimming took 2 bases from V and 5 from J, leaving 12 bases between them.

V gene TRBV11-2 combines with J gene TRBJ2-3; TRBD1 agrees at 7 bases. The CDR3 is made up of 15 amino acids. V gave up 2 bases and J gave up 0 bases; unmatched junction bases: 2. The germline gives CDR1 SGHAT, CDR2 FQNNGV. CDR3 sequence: CASSLLGQSTDTQYF. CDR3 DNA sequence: TGTGCCAGCAGCTTATTGGGACAGAGCACAGATACGCAGTATTTT.